The following is a T cell receptor (beta chain) sequence with its context. Only a few counts were recorded for this clone. The antigen this receptor binds is unknown. Base qualities are missing; no much larger clone stands one base away. TCRbeta CDR3 regions were amplified from genomic DNA using the immunoSEQ Assay, a bias-controlled multiplex PCR. On the study's bioinformatics: The number of nucleated cells in each sample was estimated from the amplification of reference gene primers within the assay. To quantify the absolute abundance of each unique TCRbeta CDR3 rearrangement, sequence reads were collapsed and filtered. For each sample, productive Simpson clonality was calculated as the square root of Simpson's diversity index over productive rearrangements. The source is immuneACCESS, and TCRdb retained only in-frame sequences with V and J called. Part of the clones is not carried over; for the studies checked, unresolved V genes explain less than half of this, and the remainder is unexplained. Clone size and the V and J calls come from that table; the DNA yielded D and trimming. Recorded for this sample are around 29,000 clones; 85% to 90% of them occurred a single time. The top ten constitute about 6% of the sample.

These data belong to a study of blood T cell repertoires in COVID-19 (dated by TCRdb to 2020 to 2022). Describing the broader study: Samples covering the acute and convalescent phases of COVID-19 were provided by collaborators in the United States, Italy and Spain. Subjects who had been exposed to COVID-19, were actively infected with it, or had recovered from it provided the deeply sampled blood TCRbeta repertoires that made up the dataset. A freely available public database, intended as a resource for researchers studying the immune response to SARS-CoV-2, is where the repertoires were released. HLA class I and class II types, where available, came from metadata supplied by the sample provider rather than from assay-based typing. The samples were drawn from two sources: the first 160 participants of the ongoing ImmuneRACE study, and approximately 1,300 subjects contributed by 6 global collaborators. Sample metadata almost always included a de-identified subject ID, COVID-19 status, age in years and sex. The prospective study material was composed of cDNA or gDNA derived from T cells, B-cell-depleted T cells, or PBMCs. Points the paper makes about the study in general: Clinical and demographic metadata were provided uncurated, with the amount varying by source and participant.

Each collaborating institution followed its own protocols to collect whole blood in K2EDTA tubes. For TCRbeta analysis, collaborator samples were shipped as frozen whole blood, as isolated PBMCs, or as DNA extracted from either sample type. V is cut by 0 bases and J by 3 bases, and the space between the germline ends is 15 bases. Including cysteine and phenylalanine, the CDR3 has 16 amino acids. Only the CDR3 DNA stays, 48 bases, in frame from base 1. The germline V gene (reference sequence) gives CDR1 as MNHNY and CDR2 as SVGAGI. Recombination linked TRBV6-6 to TRBJ2-7, with TRBD1 as a weak D call on 6 bases. Material for sequencing was peripheral blood. The receptor's source is a human donor in a cohort sampled during active COVID-19. The CDR3: CASSYSRDRTLYEQYF. The DNA sequence follows: TGTGCCAGCAGTTACTCGAGAGACAGGACTCTCTACGAGCAGTACTTC.